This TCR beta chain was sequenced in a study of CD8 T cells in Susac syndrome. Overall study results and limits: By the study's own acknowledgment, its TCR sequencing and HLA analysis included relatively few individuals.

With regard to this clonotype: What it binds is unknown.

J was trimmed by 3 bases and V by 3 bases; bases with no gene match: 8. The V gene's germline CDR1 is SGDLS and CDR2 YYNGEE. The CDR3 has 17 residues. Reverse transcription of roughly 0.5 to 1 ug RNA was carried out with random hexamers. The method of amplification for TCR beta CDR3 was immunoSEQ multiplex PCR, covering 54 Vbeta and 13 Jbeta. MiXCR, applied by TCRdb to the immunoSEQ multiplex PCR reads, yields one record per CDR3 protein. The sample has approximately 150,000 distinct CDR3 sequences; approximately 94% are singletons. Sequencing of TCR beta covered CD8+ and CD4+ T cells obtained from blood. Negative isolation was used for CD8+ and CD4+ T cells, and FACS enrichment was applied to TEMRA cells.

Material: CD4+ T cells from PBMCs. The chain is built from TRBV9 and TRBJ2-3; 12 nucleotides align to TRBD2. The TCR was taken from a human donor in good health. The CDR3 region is CASSAPGTSGLTDTQYF. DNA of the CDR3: TGTGCCAGCAGCGCCCCCGGGACTAGCGGGTTAACAGATACGCAGTATTTT. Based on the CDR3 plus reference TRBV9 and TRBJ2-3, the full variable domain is DSGVTQTPKHLITATGQRVTLRCSPRSGDLSVYWYQQSLDQGLQFLIQYYNGEERAKGNILERFSAQQFPDLHSELNLSSLELGDSALYFCASSAPGTSGLTDTQYFGPGTRLTVL.